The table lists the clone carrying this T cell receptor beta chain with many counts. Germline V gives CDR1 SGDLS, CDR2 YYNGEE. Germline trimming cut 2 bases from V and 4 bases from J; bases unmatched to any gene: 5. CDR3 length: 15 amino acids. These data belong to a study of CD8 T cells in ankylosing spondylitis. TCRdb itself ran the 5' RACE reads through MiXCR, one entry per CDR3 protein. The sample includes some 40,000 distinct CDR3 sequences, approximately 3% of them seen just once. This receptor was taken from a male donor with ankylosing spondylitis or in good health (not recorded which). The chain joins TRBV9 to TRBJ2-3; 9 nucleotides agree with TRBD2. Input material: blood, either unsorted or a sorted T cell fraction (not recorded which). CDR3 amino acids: CASSVSSGVSDTQYF. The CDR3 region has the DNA TGTGCCAGCAGCGTCTCTAGCGGGGTATCAGATACGCAGTATTTT.